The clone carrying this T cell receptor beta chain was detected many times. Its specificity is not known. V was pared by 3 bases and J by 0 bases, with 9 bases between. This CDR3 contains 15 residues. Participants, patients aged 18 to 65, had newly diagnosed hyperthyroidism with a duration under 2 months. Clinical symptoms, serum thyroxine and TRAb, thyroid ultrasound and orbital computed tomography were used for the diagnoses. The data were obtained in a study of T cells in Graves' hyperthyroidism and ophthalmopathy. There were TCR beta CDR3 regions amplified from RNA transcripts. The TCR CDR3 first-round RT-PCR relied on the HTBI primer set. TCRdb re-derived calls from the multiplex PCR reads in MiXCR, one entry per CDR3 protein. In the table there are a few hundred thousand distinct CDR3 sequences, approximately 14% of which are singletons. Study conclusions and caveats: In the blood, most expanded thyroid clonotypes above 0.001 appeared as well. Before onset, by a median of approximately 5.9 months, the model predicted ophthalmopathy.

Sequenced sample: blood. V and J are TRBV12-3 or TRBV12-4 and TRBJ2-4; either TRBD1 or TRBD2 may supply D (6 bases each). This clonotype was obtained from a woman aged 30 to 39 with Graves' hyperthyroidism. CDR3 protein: CASSLEGEAKNIQYF. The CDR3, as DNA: TGTGCCAGCAGTTTGGAGGGGGAAGCCAAAAACATTCAGTACTTC.